One sample yielded the 20 T cell receptor beta chains listed below, sequenced in a study of blood T cell repertoires in COVID-19 (dated by TCRdb to 2020 to 2021). Library preparation employed the immunoSEQ multiplex PCR assay. TCRdb stores this immuneACCESS table with in-frame sequences only. Part of the clones is absent; in the studies checked, under half of the shortfall reflects unresolved V genes, and no reason is known for the rest. Across this sample there are 180,000 or so clones, with around 85% seen only once. The biggest ten clones account for just under 8.5% of the sample. The specimen sequenced was peripheral blood. All receptors derive from a woman aged 60-70 years with acute or convalescent COVID-19.

This chain connects TRBV6-5 to TRBJ1-1, with 11 bases identical to TRBD1. The trim removed 6 bases at V and 5 bases at J, leaving 8 bases unmatched. The V gene's germline CDR1 is MNHEY and CDR2 SVGAGI. CDR3 length: 15 residues. The DNA for the CDR3 is TGTGCCAGCAGGAAGGGACAGGGGGTTTGGACTGAAGCTTTCTTT. This translates into CASRKGQGVWTEAFF.

This chain connects TRBV6-5 to TRBJ1-1; no clear D gene. CDR3 length: 12 amino acids. Trimming pared 4 bases from V and 4 bases from J, leaving 7 bases between. Germline V gives CDR1 MNHEY, CDR2 SVGAGI. The DNA of the CDR3 is TGTGCCAGCAGTTCCATAGCCACTGAAGCTTTCTTT. It encodes CASSSIATEAFF.

The J gene is TRBJ2-1, the V gene TRBV6-5; TRBD2 might be the D (6 bases). The CDR3 spans 15 residues. Germline-derived CDR1 and CDR2 are MNHEY and SVGAGI. Trimming left V 0 bases short and J 1 base short, with 7 bases between. CDR3 residues: CASSYSSGSYNEQFF. For the CDR3, the DNA is TGTGCCAGCAGTTACTCTAGCGGATCCTACAATGAGCAGTTCTTC.

The chain has TRBV7-3 and TRBJ2-1, with D perhaps matching TRBD2 (6 bases). Trimming stripped 6 bases from V and 7 bases from J, with 13 bases between. Germline V gene data show CDR1 as SGHTA and CDR2 as FQGTGA. The CDR3 spans 13 residues. The CDR3 is CASSSSGGNEQFF. The CDR3 nucleotides read TGTGCCAGCAGTTCGTCCGGGGGAAATGAGCAGTTCTTC.

This clone was picked up a small number of times. The chain joins TRBV19 to TRBJ1-2, with D unclear. The germline CDR1 and CDR2 sequences are LNHDA and SQIVND (reference sequence). This CDR3 has 13 residues. Trimming stripped 8 bases from V and 8 bases from J, with 18 bases between. The CDR3 protein is CASYDSLRLGYTF. The CDR3 DNA follows: TGTGCCAGTTACGACTCCCTTCGCCTCGGCTACACCTTC.

This chain uses TRBV19 with TRBJ2-1; D unresolved. V dropped 6 bases and J dropped 0 bases, with 12 bases sitting between them. Germline-derived CDR1 and CDR2 are LNHDA and SQIVND (reference sequence). The CDR3 consists of 15 residues. The CDR3 protein is CASSSDWSSYNEQFF. CDR3 in DNA: TGTGCCAGTAGCTCCGACTGGAGCTCCTACAATGAGCAGTTCTTC. Looking up the rest from reference TRBV19 and TRBJ2-1 gives the full variable domain: DGGITQSPKYLFRKEGQNVTLSCEQNLNHDAMYWYRQDPGQGLRLIYYSQIVNDFQKGDIAEGYSVSREKKESFPLTVTSAQKNPTAFYLCASSSDWSSYNEQFFGPGTRLTVL.

This clone was seen once. The V call is TRBV6-5, the J call TRBJ2-1; TRBD2 matches at 7 bases. Germline CDR1 is MNHEY and CDR2 is SVGAGI. The CDR3 contains 16 residues. V shed 2 bases and J 7 bases; nucleotides not matched to a gene: 11. The DNA of the CDR3 is TGTGCCAGCAGTTACGCGGGAACCTCCGGGAGGAATGAGCAGTTCTTC. It yields the protein CASSYAGTSGRNEQFF.

This chain joins TRBV29-1 and TRBJ2-3, with 8 nucleotides matching TRBD2. In germline, CDR1 is SQVTM, CDR2 ANQGSEA. This CDR3 is 13 amino acids long. Losses at the gene ends were 6 bases for V and 3 bases for J; bases not matched to a gene: 5. CDR3 region: CSVPGLGTDTQYF. The CDR3 DNA reads TGCAGCGTACCGGGACTAGGAACAGATACGCAGTATTTT.

The rearrangement joins TRBV12-5 to TRBJ1-6; D is ambiguous. This CDR3 region has 13 residues. The germline V gene has CDR1 LGHNT and CDR2 FRNRAP. The V and J ends lost 8 bases and 7 bases respectively, with 12 bases between them. CDR3 sequence (DNA): TGTGCTAGTAGCCACGGGAGGAATTCACCCCTCCACTTT. This codes for CASSHGRNSPLHF. The full variable domain, with the rest looked up from reference TRBV12-5 and TRBJ1-6, is DARVTQTPRHKVTEMGQEVTMRCQPILGHNTVFWYRQTMMQGLELLAYFRNRAPLDDSGMPKDRFSAEMPDATLATLKIQPSEPRDSAVYFCASSHGRNSPLHFGNGTRLTVT.

This chain joins TRBV7-2 and TRBJ2-2; D might be TRBD2 (6 bases). CDR1 and CDR2 from the germline V gene are SGHTA and FQGNSA. The CDR3 has 16 amino acids. Trimming took off 1 base at V and 4 bases at J, with 13 bases between the two ends. The CDR3 DNA sequence: TGTGCCAGCAGCTTAGGGGCGGGACTCGCCACCGGGGAGCTGTTTTTT. Amino acids: CASSLGAGLATGELFF.

This rearrangement joins TRBV19 to TRBJ2-5, with 13 bases lining up with TRBD2. This CDR3 comprises 16 residues. V trimming: 1 base; J trimming: 5 bases; junction bases outside the gene matches: 4. Looked up from germline, CDR1 is LNHDA and CDR2 is SQIVND (reference sequence). The chain's CDR3 is CASSIGGLAGWETQYF. The CDR3 region has the DNA TGTGCCAGTAGTATAGGGGGACTAGCGGGATGGGAGACCCAGTACTTC. Supplemented by reference TRBV19 and TRBJ2-5, the full variable domain reads DGGITQSPKYLFRKEGQNVTLSCEQNLNHDAMYWYRQDPGQGLRLIYYSQIVNDFQKGDIAEGYSVSREKKESFPLTVTSAQKNPTAFYLCASSIGGLAGWETQYFGPGTRLLVL.

The rearrangement uses TRBV28 and TRBJ1-4; no clear D gene. Germline CDR1 is MDHEN and CDR2 is SYDVKM. CDR3 length: 11 residues. Trimming stripped 5 bases from V and 17 bases from J, with 15 bases between. CDR3 in DNA: TGTGCCAGCAGTGGTGCCGGGTCACCCTTTTTT. This translates into CASSGAGSPFF.

The chain has TRBV19 and TRBJ2-2, with 10 positions matching TRBD2. This CDR3 spans 13 amino acids. Germline V gene data show CDR1 as LNHDA and CDR2 as SQIVND (reference sequence). V shed 6 bases and J 8 bases; nucleotides not matched to a gene: 3. The CDR3 loop reads CASRAGGPGELFF. DNA for the CDR3: TGTGCCAGTAGAGCGGGAGGGCCTGGGGAGCTGTTTTTT.

V and J are TRBV18 and TRBJ1-5; TRBD1 matches at 8 bases. Per the germline V gene, CDR1 is KGHSH and CDR2 is LQKENI. The CDR3 has 15 amino acids. J lost 2 bases, V lost 3 bases, and 3 bases had no gene match. The CDR3 here is CASSPDRDGNQPQHF. The DNA of the CDR3 is TGTGCCAGCTCACCGGACAGGGACGGCAATCAGCCCCAGCATTTT.

V is TRBV7-3 and J is TRBJ2-1; 7 positions match TRBD2. The CDR3 contains 15 residues. Germline loops: CDR1 SGHTA, CDR2 FQGTGA. Germline trimming cut 5 bases from V and 2 bases from J; bases unmatched to any gene: 6. CDR3 residues: CASSLQGGTYNEQFF. For the CDR3, the DNA is TGTGCCAGCAGCCTTCAGGGAGGGACCTACAATGAGCAGTTCTTC.

The V and J genes are TRBV30 and TRBJ1-1, with TRBD1 as a possible D gene (6 bases). This CDR3 comprises 13 residues. Trimming left V 0 bases short and J 7 bases short, with 12 bases between. Germline V gives CDR1 GTSNPN, CDR2 SVGIG (reference sequence). This CDR3 is CAWSVLNRVEAFF. CDR3 sequence (DNA): TGTGCCTGGAGTGTACTCAACAGGGTTGAAGCTTTCTTT.

V and J are TRBV27 and TRBJ2-7, with D maybe TRBD1 (7 bases). Germline lookup yields CDR1 MNHEY and CDR2 SMNVEV (reference sequence). Between the trimmed V and J ends, which lost 5 bases and 4 bases, there was a span of 18 bases. The CDR3 covers 15 residues. The CDR3 here is CASSASGGGVYEQYF. CDR3 nucleotide sequence: TGTGCCAGCAGTGCATCAGGGGGAGGAGTTTACGAGCAGTACTTC.

With regard to this clone: Other DNA sequences from this sample encode an identical CDR3 as well. The V gene is TRBV10-3, the J gene TRBJ1-2; 8 positions match TRBD1. Trimming at V came to 5 bases and at J to 3 bases, leaving 5 bases not matched to a gene. CDR3 length: 14 amino acids. The germline gives CDR1 ENHRY, CDR2 SYGVKD. The CDR3 spells CAISLGQGDYGYTF. The DNA for the CDR3 is TGTGCCATCAGTCTCGGACAGGGCGACTATGGCTACACCTTC.

The chain links TRBV7-3 to TRBJ2-3; 9 bases agree with TRBD2. Trimming removed 5 bases from V and 0 bases from J; junction bases left unmatched: 12. CDR1 is SGHTA, CDR2 FQGTGA, per germline. The CDR3 has 18 residues. The CDR3 is CASSLAPLAGLSTDTQYF. In nucleotides, the CDR3 is TGTGCCAGCAGCCTCGCCCCCCTAGCGGGGCTTAGCACAGATACGCAGTATTTT.

The chain combines TRBV5-1 with TRBJ2-7; 8 positions match TRBD2. CDR3 length: 15 residues. V lost 0 bases to trimming and J lost 5 bases; unmatched junction nucleotides: 7. CDR1 is SGHRS, CDR2 YFSETQ, per germline. CDR3 bases: TGCGCCAGCAGCTTGGGCAGCGGGAGATCGGACGAGCAGTACGTC. Translating it yields CASSLGSGRSDEQYV.